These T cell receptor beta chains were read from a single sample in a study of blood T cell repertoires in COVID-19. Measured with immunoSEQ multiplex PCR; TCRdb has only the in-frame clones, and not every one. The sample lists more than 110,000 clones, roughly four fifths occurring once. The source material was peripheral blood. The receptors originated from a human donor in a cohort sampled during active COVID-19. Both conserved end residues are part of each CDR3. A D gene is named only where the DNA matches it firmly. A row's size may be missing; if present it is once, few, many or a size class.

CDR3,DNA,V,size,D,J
CASSLGTVMNTEAFF,TGTGCCAGCAGCTTAGGGACAGTTATGAACACTGAAGCTTTCTTT,TRBV7-9,-,-,TRBJ1-1
CASSTRTGGYNQPQHF,TGTGCCAGCAGTACCCGGACAGGGGGTTACAATCAGCCCCAGCATTTT,TRBV28,-,TRBD1,TRBJ1-5
CASSLGQGAYGYTF,TGTGCCAGCAGTTTAGGACAGGGGGCCTATGGCTACACCTTC,TRBV27,-,TRBD1,TRBJ1-2
CASHRQGAYEQYF,TGTGCCAGCCATAGACAGGGGGCCTACGAGCAGTACTTC,TRBV27,-,TRBD1,TRBJ2-7
CASSGTASTDTQYF,TGTGCCAGCAGCGGGACAGCCAGCACAGATACGCAGTATTTT,TRBV6-5,-,TRBD1,TRBJ2-3
CASSHSGIQETQYF,TGTGCCAGCAGCCACTCCGGGATCCAAGAGACCCAGTACTTC,TRBV3-1/TRBV3-2,-,-,TRBJ2-5
CASKGAGFTGYTF,TGTGCCAGTAAGGGGGCAGGGTTCACGGGCTACACCTTC,TRBV19,-,TRBD1,TRBJ1-2
CASSPDRGRNTEAFF,TGCGCCAGCAGCCCGGACAGGGGCCGGAACACTGAAGCTTTCTTT,TRBV5-1,-,TRBD1,TRBJ1-1
CASRTDTNSPLHF,TGTGCCAGCAGGACGGACACGAATTCACCCCTCCACTTT,TRBV6-4,-,-,TRBJ1-6
CASRDPTGIHF,TGTGCCAGCAGGGACCCGACAGGGATCCACTTC,TRBV28,-,TRBD1,TRBJ2-7
CSVRATGRANVLTF,TGCAGCGTGCGGGCGACAGGGCGGGCCAACGTCCTGACTTTC,TRBV29-1,-,TRBD1,TRBJ2-6
CASTPDRNNEQFF,TGTGCCAGTACTCCCGACAGGAACAATGAGCAGTTCTTC,TRBV19,-,-,TRBJ2-1
CASSVVAGRTDTQYF,TGTGCCAGCAGCGTCGTAGCGGGGCGCACAGATACGCAGTATTTT,TRBV9,-,TRBD2,TRBJ2-3
CATSDGDRGYGYTF,TGTGCCACCAGTGATGGTGACAGGGGCTATGGCTACACCTTC,TRBV24-1,-,TRBD1,TRBJ1-2
CAIRAQGYGYTF,TGTGCCATCAGGGCACAGGGGTATGGCTACACCTTC,TRBV10-3,few,TRBD1,TRBJ1-2
CASMKAVCIQYF,TGCGCCAGCATGAAGGCGGTTTGCATTCAGTACTTC,TRBV10-1,few,-,TRBJ2-4
CASSTGVGYGYTF,TGTGCCAGCAGCACAGGGGTTGGCTATGGCTACACCTTC,TRBV2,few,TRBD1,TRBJ1-2
CASSAGTSGQETQYF,TGTGCCAGCAGCGCTGGGACTAGCGGCCAAGAGACCCAGTACTTC,TRBV7-2,-,TRBD2,TRBJ2-5